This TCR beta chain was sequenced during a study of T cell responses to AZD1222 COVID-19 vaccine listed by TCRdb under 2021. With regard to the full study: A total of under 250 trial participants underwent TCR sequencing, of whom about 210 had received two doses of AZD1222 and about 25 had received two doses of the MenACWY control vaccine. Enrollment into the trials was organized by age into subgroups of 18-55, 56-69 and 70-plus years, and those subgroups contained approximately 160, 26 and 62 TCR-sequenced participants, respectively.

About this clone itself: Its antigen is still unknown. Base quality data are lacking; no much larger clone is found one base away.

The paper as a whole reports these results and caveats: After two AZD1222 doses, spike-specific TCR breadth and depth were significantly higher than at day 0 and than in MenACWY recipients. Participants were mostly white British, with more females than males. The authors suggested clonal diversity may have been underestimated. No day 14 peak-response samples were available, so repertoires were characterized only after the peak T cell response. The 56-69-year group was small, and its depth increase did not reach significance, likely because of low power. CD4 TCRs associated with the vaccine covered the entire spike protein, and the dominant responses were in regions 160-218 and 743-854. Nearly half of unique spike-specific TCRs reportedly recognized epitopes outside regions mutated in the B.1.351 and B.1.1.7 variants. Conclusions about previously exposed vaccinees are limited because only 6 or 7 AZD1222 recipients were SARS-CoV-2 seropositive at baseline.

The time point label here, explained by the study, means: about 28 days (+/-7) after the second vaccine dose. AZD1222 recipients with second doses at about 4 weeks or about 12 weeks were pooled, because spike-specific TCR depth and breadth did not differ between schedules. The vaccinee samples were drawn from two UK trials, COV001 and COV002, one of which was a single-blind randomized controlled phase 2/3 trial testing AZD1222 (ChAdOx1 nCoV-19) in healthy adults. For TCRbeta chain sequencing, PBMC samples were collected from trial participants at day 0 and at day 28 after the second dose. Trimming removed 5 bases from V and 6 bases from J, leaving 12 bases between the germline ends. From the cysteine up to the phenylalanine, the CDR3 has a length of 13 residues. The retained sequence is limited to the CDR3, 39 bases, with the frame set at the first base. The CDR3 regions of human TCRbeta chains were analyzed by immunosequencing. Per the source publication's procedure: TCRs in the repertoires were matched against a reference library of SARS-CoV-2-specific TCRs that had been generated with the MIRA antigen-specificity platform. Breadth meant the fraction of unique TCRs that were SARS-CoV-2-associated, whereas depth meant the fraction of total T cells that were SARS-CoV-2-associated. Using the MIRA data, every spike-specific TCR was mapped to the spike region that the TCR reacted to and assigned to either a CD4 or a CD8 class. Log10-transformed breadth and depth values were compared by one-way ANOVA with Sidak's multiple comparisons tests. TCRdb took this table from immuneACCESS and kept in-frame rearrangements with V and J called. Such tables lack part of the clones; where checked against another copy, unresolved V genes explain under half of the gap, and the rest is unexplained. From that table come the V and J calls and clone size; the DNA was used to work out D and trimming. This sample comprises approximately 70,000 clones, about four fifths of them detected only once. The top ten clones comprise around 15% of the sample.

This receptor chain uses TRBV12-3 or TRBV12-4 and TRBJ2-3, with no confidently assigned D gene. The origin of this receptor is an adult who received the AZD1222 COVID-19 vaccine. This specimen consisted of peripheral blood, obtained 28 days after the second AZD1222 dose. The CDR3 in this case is CASSQQSGDTQYF. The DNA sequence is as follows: TGTGCCAGCAGTCAACAGTCCGGGGATACGCAGTATTTT.